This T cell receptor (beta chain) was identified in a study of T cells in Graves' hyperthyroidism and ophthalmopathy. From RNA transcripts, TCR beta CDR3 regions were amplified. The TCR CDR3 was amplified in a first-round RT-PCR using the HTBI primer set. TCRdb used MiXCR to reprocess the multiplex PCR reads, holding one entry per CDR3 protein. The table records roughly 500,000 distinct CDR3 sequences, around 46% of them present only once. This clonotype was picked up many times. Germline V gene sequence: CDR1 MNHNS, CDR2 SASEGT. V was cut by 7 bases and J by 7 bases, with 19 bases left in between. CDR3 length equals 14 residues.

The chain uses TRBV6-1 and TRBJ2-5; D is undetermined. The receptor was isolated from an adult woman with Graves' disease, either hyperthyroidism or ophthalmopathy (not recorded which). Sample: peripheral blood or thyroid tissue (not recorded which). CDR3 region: CASNSDRALGTQYF. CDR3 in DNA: TGTGCCAGCAATTCTGACCGAGCTCTAGGGACCCAGTACTTC.